This TCR beta chain was retrieved from a study of OX40 agonist ivuxolimab in advanced cancers. Across the study: Among those enrolled, mean age was approximately 60 years (range about 23 to 90) and 70% to 85% were male. Study results and caveats: Expansion of clones was among the lowest in partial responders at 0.1-3.0 mg/kg. On average, CD8+ T cells had more expanded clones than CD4+.

CDR1 and CDR2 from the germline V gene are SGHAT and FQNNGV. This CDR3 contains 16 residues. V lost 3 bases to trimming and J lost 1 base, with 15 bases between them. The method was immunoSEQ multiplex PCR; TCRdb's version includes in-frame clones alone and lacks a portion of them. The sample consists of 65,000 to 95,000 clones, under 90% of them appearing once. A remark on this clone: Its cognate antigen is unknown.

The sequencing here drew on CD4+ or CD8+ T cells sorted from blood, taken in a trial of the OX40 agonist ivuxolimab. The sequence came from an adult with an advanced solid tumor such as melanoma, head and neck, liver or kidney cancer. The gene calls are TRBV11-2 and TRBJ1-2; perhaps TRBD1 as D (6 bases). The CDR3 DNA reads TGTGCCAGCAGCTTCCGGGACAACGTTAATAACTATGGCTACACCTTC. It specifies CASSFRDNVNNYGYTF.